The clone carrying this TCR beta chain was detected a few times. Germline trimming cut 5 bases from V and 8 bases from J; bases unmatched to any gene: 8. CDR3 length equals 13 residues. Germline V gives CDR1 SGHTA, CDR2 FQGNSA. The source of the sample is a study of early T cells in non-severe SARS-CoV-2 infection. TCRdb re-derived calls from the 5' RACE reads in MiXCR, one entry per CDR3 protein. The sample lists some 56,000 distinct CDR3 sequences; more than 13% were seen once. This chain joins TRBV7-2 and TRBJ1-2, with 7 bases matching TRBD1. The origin of this receptor is an adult who was a healthcare worker with PCR-confirmed SARS-CoV-2 infection or an uninfected control (not recorded which). The sequencing used whole blood, collected at baseline. The CDR3 DNA sequence: TGTGCCAGCAGCCAGGAAAGGGGGCGAGGCTACACCTTC. Amino acid sequence: CASSQERGRGYTF.